The 18 T cell receptor beta chains below all came from one sample that was sequenced in a study of shared clonotypes between healthy human individuals. Sequenced by immunoSEQ multiplex PCR; TCRdb stores in-frame clones only, minus some. Here the sample spans about 1.1 million clones, 70% to 85% being singletons. The specimen sequenced was memory CD4+ T cells from PBMCs. As to subset: CD45RA-negative fraction. The receptors were sampled from a man between 18 and 35 years old in good health. Some clones in this sample may be carry-over from other donors' samples.

The V and J genes are TRBV7-8 and TRBJ2-7, with D possibly being TRBD2 (5 bases). This CDR3 region has 18 residues. In germline, CDR1 is SGHVS, CDR2 FQNEAQ. Between the trimmed V and J ends, which lost 0 bases and 3 bases, there was a span of 21 bases. The CDR3 spells CASSLAALTTQEVYEQYF. CDR3 sequence (DNA): TGTGCCAGCAGCTTAGCAGCACTCACCACTCAGGAGGTCTACGAGCAGTACTTC.

The V and J genes are TRBV25-1 and TRBJ1-1; D possibly corresponds to TRBD1 (6 bases). Germline values: CDR1 MGHDK, CDR2 SYGVNS. The CDR3 is 14 amino acids. The V end lost 6 bases, the J end lost 4 bases, and 15 bases lay between the germline ends. As DNA, the CDR3 is TGTGCCAGCAGGACAGGCGGGCCGGGCACTGAAGCTTTCTTT. It codes for CASRTGGPGTEAFF.

In regard to this clone: It is likely a read error, because the conserved phenylalanine at the end of the CDR3 is missing. V is TRBV2 and J is TRBJ1-2; D possibly corresponds to TRBD1 (6 bases). CDR3 length equals 15 residues. Per the germline V gene, CDR1 is SNHLY and CDR2 is FYNNEI. V lost 7 bases, J lost 3 bases, and 18 bases lay in between. The CDR3 spells CASTLTGSGYYGYTL. The CDR3, as DNA: TGTGCCAGCACCTTGACAGGATCAGGCTACTATGGCTACACCCTC.

This sequence joins TRBV7-9 and TRBJ2-1, with 7 bases lining up with TRBD1. Germline V gene data show CDR1 as SEHNR and CDR2 as FQNEAQ (reference sequence). The length of the CDR3 is 17 residues. The trim removed 6 bases at V and 3 bases at J, leaving 14 bases unmatched. In nucleotides, the CDR3 is TGTGCCAGCAGTTTACCAATGGGACAGCGAATCTACAATGAGCAGTTCTTC. This translates into CASSLPMGQRIYNEQFF.

The gene calls are TRBV4-2 and TRBJ1-3; possible D gene TRBD1, 6 bases. Germline V gene data show CDR1 as LGHNA and CDR2 as YNFKEQ. This CDR3 comprises 17 residues. Trimming stripped 1 base from V and 2 bases from J, with 15 bases between. The CDR3 DNA reads TGTGCCAGCAGCCAAGCATGGGGGCAGGATCCTGGAAACACCATATATTTT. Amino acid sequence: CASSQAWGQDPGNTIYF.

As to this clone: The same CDR3 can be traced to other DNA sequences in this sample. The chain joins TRBV7-8 to TRBJ2-5; D not resolved. This CDR3 region has 14 residues. Between the trimmed V and J ends, which lost 1 base and 2 bases, there was a span of 8 bases. From germline, CDR1 is SGHVS and CDR2 FQNEAQ. CDR3 protein: CASSLGDSQETQYF. CDR3 sequence (DNA): TGTGCCAGCAGCTTAGGTGACTCTCAAGAGACCCAGTACTTC.

This clone was detected only once. The CDR3 reads CASGGTLGTGELFF. DNA of the CDR3: TGTGCCAGCGGGGGGACCCTGGGGACCGGGGAGCTGTTTTTT. The chain joins TRBV28 to TRBJ2-2; TRBD2 might be the D (6 bases). This CDR3 contains 14 residues. The ends were cut back, 8 bases at V and 5 bases at J, with 15 bases in the middle. The germline V gene has CDR1 MDHEN and CDR2 SYDVKM.

The chain links TRBV4-1 to TRBJ1-3; a possible D gene is TRBD1 (5 bases). CDR1 is MGHRA and CDR2 is YSYEKL in the germline V gene. There are 16 residues in the CDR3. Trimming pared 1 base from V and 6 bases from J, leaving 16 bases between. In DNA form, the CDR3 reads TGCGCCAGCAGCCAAGCTTCCTCCAGGGCTGAAAACACCATATATTTT. Its protein is CASSQASSRAENTIYF.

The chain carries TRBV6-1 and TRBJ1-1; D unresolved. CDR1 is MNHNS and CDR2 is SASEGT in the germline V gene. The CDR3 runs 11 residues. Trimming removed 6 bases at V and 4 bases at J, with 6 bases between. CDR3 sequence: CASRDFTEAFF. In DNA, the CDR3 is TGTGCCAGCAGAGACTTCACTGAAGCTTTCTTT.

The chain uses TRBV7-9 and TRBJ1-2, with D unclear. The CDR3 is 13 amino acids. Germline V CDR1 and CDR2: SEHNR, FQNEAQ (reference sequence). Trimming took off 3 bases at V and 4 bases at J, with 9 bases between the two ends. In nucleotides, the CDR3 is TGTGCCAGCAGCTTCGTGGAAACCTATGGCTACACCTTC. Its translation: CASSFVETYGYTF.

As regards this clone: Other DNA sequences in the sample encode the same CDR3. V usage is TRBV6-6 and J usage is TRBJ2-7; no firm D call. Trimming took 1 base from V and 7 from J, leaving 8 bases between them. Germline lookup yields CDR1 MNHNY and CDR2 SVGAGI (reference sequence). This CDR3 region has 12 residues. The DNA for the CDR3 is TGTGCCAGCAGTTACTTAGCCAAGGAGCAGTACTTC. This codes for CASSYLAKEQYF.

This clone was observed a single time. The CDR3 sequence is CASSFGTSGRVDTQYF. Written as DNA, the CDR3 is TGTGCCAGCAGCTTCGGGACTAGCGGGAGGGTTGATACGCAGTATTTT. This rearrangement joins TRBV7-9 to TRBJ2-3, with 16 nucleotides matching TRBD2. With V trimmed by 3 bases and J by 6 bases, 3 bases remained unmatched. Germline CDR1 is SEHNR and CDR2 is FQNEAQ (reference sequence). CDR3 length: 16 amino acids. The complete variable domain, with remaining parts taken from reference TRBV7-9 and TRBJ2-3, reads DTGVSQNPRHKITKRGQNVTFRCDPISEHNRLYWYRQTLGQGPEFLTYFQNEAQLEKSRLLSDRFSAERPKGSFSTLEIQRTEQGDSAMYLCASSFGTSGRVDTQYFGPGTRLTVL.

V is TRBV28 and J is TRBJ2-1, with 10 bases fitting TRBD1. The V segment lost 7 bases and the J segment 6 bases; nucleotides outside the gene matches: 9. CDR3 size: 15 residues. Germline assignment: CDR1 MDHEN and CDR2 SYDVKM. DNA for the CDR3: TGTGCCAGCATCCCAGGGGGGACAGGGGCCAATGAGCAGTTCTTC. This gives the protein CASIPGGTGANEQFF. Drawing the rest from reference TRBV28 and TRBJ2-1, the complete variable domain is DVKVTQSSRYLVKRTGEKVFLECVQDMDHENMFWYRQDPGLGLRLIYFSYDVKMKEKGDIPEGYSVSREKKERFSLILESASTNQTSMYLCASIPGGTGANEQFFGPGTRLTVL.

The chain has TRBV7-2 and TRBJ2-1; D is perhaps TRBD2 (6 bases). Per the germline V gene, CDR1 is SGHTA and CDR2 is FQGNSA. The CDR3 is 14 residues long. With 3 bases removed from V and 7 bases from J, the gap between germline ends came to 13 bases. This CDR3 reads CASSFRAGNNEQFF. CDR3 sequence (DNA): TGTGCCAGCAGCTTCCGGGCGGGGAATAATGAGCAGTTCTTC.

V is TRBV28 and J is TRBJ1-5; the D is unclear. The CDR3 totals 15 residues. The V and J ends lost 5 bases and 6 bases respectively, with 17 bases between them. The germline V gene encodes CDR1 MDHEN and CDR2 SYDVKM. This CDR3 is CASSLPPRATQPQHF. The CDR3 nucleotides are TGTGCCAGCAGTCTCCCACCTCGGGCAACTCAGCCCCAGCATTTT.

The chain joins TRBV11-2 to TRBJ2-7; D remains unclear. Germline CDR1 SGHAT, CDR2 FQNNGV. Trimming took off 1 base at V and 3 bases at J, with 10 bases between the two ends. This CDR3 is 14 amino acids long. The CDR3 coding sequence is TGTGCCAGCAGCTTAGTGAGAGGAAACTACGAGCAGTACTTC. It codes for CASSLVRGNYEQYF.

The table lists this clone with many counts. This chain links TRBV19 with TRBJ1-2; maybe TRBD1 (6 bases). Germline CDR1 LNHDA, CDR2 SQIVND (reference sequence). Trimming pared 5 bases from V and 2 bases from J, leaving 15 bases between. The CDR3 is made up of 15 amino acids. The CDR3: CASSHARGGNYGYTF. Here the CDR3 DNA reads TGTGCCAGTAGTCACGCTCGGGGGGGCAACTATGGCTACACCTTC.

V usage is TRBV5-1 and J usage is TRBJ2-1; perhaps TRBD2 as D (6 bases). CDR1 is SGHRS, CDR2 YFSETQ, per germline. The CDR3 sequence is 14 residues long. The V and J ends lost 0 bases and 8 bases respectively, with 12 bases between them. This CDR3 is CASSLGQEGDEQFF. CDR3 nucleotide sequence: TGCGCCAGCAGCTTGGGCCAGGAGGGTGATGAGCAGTTCTTC.